This T cell receptor beta chain was sequenced for a study of T-cell reconstitution after alpha-beta-depleted transplantation in children. Whole-study results and caveats: At around two months after transplant, the alpha-beta T cells were reportedly derived from several hundred expanded clones that came from non-depleted graft cells. From newly produced T cells came most of the T-cell counts and diversity one year after transplant. After transplant, high TCRbeta diversity at day 60 in some patients arose from surviving recipient T cells and thymic progenitors.

Unique molecular identifiers were incorporated into the prepared TCRbeta library. TCRdb redid the calling of the PCR reads with MiXCR, one entry per CDR3 protein. Of hundreds of thousands of distinct CDR3 sequences in the sample, around 15% were seen once. This CDR3 has 13 amino acids. The V and J ends lost 1 base and 6 bases respectively, with 9 bases between them. Comment on this clonotype: Its antigen is unknown.

This TCR was sampled from a boy in the first two years of life who had a stem cell transplant for Wiskott-Aldrich syndrome, so the T cells may come from the graft donor. Source: PBMCs, mostly from graft donor cells, taken 360 days after TCRalphabeta/CD19-depleted stem cell transplant. The V call is TRBV12-3 or TRBV12-4, the J call TRBJ1-2, with D uncertain. The CDR3 is CASSLGSAHGYTF. The CDR3 nucleotides are TGTGCCAGCAGTTTAGGGTCCGCTCATGGCTACACCTTC.